This is a list of T cell receptor beta chains from one sample in a study of OX40 agonist ivuxolimab in advanced cancers. Only in-frame clones appear in the TCRdb table, and some are missing; sequencing was by immunoSEQ multiplex PCR. The table has fewer than 20,000 clones, approximately 84% seen once. The sequencing used CD4+ or CD8+ T cells sorted from blood, collected in a trial of the OX40 agonist ivuxolimab. The receptors derive from an adult with an advanced solid tumor such as melanoma, head and neck, liver or kidney cancer. Both conserved end residues are part of each CDR3. Fields, in order: V gene, J gene, D gene, clone size, CDR3 protein, CDR3 DNA. The D gene is left open where the match is weak. For some rows the clone size is stated as once, few or many, or as a class when expanded; others skip it.

v_gene: TRBV5-5; j_gene: TRBJ1-1; d_gene: .; abundance: .; CDR3aa: CASSLVRAEAFF; CDR3nt: TGTGCCAGCAGCTTGGTGCGTGCTGAAGCTTTCTTT
v_gene: TRBV5-4; j_gene: TRBJ2-1; d_gene: .; abundance: .; CDR3aa: CASSLTPSYNEQFF; CDR3nt: TGTGCCAGCAGCTTAACTCCCTCCTACAATGAGCAGTTCTTC
v_gene: TRBV13; j_gene: TRBJ1-3; d_gene: .; abundance: .; CDR3aa: CASSAGTDSGNTIYF; CDR3nt: TGTGCCAGCAGCGCCGGGACCGACTCTGGAAACACCATATATTTT
v_gene: TRBV7-2; j_gene: TRBJ2-3; d_gene: TRBD1; abundance: .; CDR3aa: CASSLGQGWEDTQYF; CDR3nt: TGTGCCAGCAGCCTGGGACAGGGTTGGGAAGATACGCAGTATTTT
v_gene: TRBV5-5; j_gene: TRBJ2-1; d_gene: .; abundance: .; CDR3aa: CASSLETSYNEQFF; CDR3nt: TGTGCCAGCAGCTTGGAGACCTCCTACAATGAGCAGTTCTTC
v_gene: TRBV5-1; j_gene: TRBJ2-2; d_gene: .; abundance: .; CDR3aa: CASSFRFELNTGELFF; CDR3nt: TGCGCCAGCAGCTTTCGGTTCGAGCTCAACACCGGGGAGCTGTTTTTT
v_gene: TRBV4-1; j_gene: TRBJ2-7; d_gene: TRBD2; abundance: few; CDR3aa: CASSQVLTSHYEQYF; CDR3nt: TGCGCCAGCAGCCAGGTCCTGACTAGCCACTACGAGCAGTACTTC
v_gene: TRBV7-6; j_gene: TRBJ1-1; d_gene: .; abundance: .; CDR3aa: CASSLEVAENMNTEAFF; CDR3nt: TGTGCCAGCAGCTTAGAGGTGGCAGAAAACATGAACACTGAAGCTTTCTTT
v_gene: TRBV7-2; j_gene: TRBJ1-1; d_gene: .; abundance: once; CDR3aa: CASSWVGTEAFF; CDR3nt: TGTGCCAGCAGTTGGGTTGGCACTGAAGCTTTCTTT
v_gene: TRBV9; j_gene: TRBJ2-2; d_gene: TRBD2; abundance: .; CDR3aa: CASSTSGTSGGLNTGELFF; CDR3nt: TGTGCCAGCAGCACCTCCGGGACTAGCGGGGGCCTGAACACCGGGGAGCTGTTTTTT
v_gene: TRBV4-1; j_gene: TRBJ1-2; d_gene: .; abundance: .; CDR3aa: CASSPGPTTNYGYTF; CDR3nt: TGCGCCAGCAGCCCCGGACCGACCACTAACTATGGCTACACCTTC